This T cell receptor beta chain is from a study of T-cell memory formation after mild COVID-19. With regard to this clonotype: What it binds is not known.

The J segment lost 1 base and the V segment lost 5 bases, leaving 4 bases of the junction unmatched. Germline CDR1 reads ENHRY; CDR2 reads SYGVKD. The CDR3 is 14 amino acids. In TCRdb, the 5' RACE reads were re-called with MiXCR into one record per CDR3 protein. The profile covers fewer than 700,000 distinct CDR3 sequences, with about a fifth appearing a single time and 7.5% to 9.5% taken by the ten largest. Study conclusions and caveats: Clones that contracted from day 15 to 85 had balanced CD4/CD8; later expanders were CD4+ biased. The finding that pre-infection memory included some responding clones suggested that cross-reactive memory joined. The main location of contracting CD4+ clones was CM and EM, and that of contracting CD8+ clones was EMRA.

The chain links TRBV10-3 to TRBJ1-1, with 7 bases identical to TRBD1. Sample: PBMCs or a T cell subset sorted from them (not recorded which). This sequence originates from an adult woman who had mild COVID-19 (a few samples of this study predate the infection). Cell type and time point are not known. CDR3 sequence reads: CAISRDSPNTEAFF. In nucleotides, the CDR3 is TGTGCCATCAGTAGGGACAGCCCGAACACTGAAGCTTTCTTT.